The 28 T cell receptor beta chains presented below share a single source sample, sequenced in a study of blood T cell repertoires in COVID-19. Assay used: immunoSEQ multiplex PCR; TCRdb lists only in-frame clones, some missing. The sample gives approximately 360,000 clones, 90% of which show up once; approximately 7% is in the top ten. The sample was peripheral blood. The receptor source for this set is a man aged 18 to 29 with active or convalescent COVID-19.

The chain links TRBV18 to TRBJ2-7; TRBD1 might be the D (6 bases). Germline-derived CDR1 and CDR2 are KGHSH and LQKENI. Trimming removed 3 bases at V and 1 base at J, with 13 bases between. This CDR3 region has 15 residues. CDR3 in amino acids: CASSPVQGGSYEQYF. The CDR3 DNA reads as TGTGCCAGCTCACCGGTACAGGGTGGGTCCTACGAGCAGTACTTC.

To note about this clone: This same CDR3 is encoded by further DNA sequences in the sample. V usage is TRBV19 and J usage is TRBJ2-3, with TRBD2 matching 13 bases. With 5 bases clipped from V and 6 bases from J, the junction kept 5 bases outside the gene matches. This CDR3 region has 15 residues. Germline V gene data show CDR1 as LNHDA and CDR2 as SQIVND (reference sequence). The CDR3 nucleotides read TGTGCCAGTAGTCGGACTAGCGGGAGTTTGGATACGCAGTATTTT. Translated, it gives CASSRTSGSLDTQYF.

The rearrangement uses TRBV9 and TRBJ2-1, with D perhaps TRBD2 (7 bases). V lost 0 bases to trimming and J lost 8 bases, with 15 bases between them. In germline, CDR1 is SGDLS, CDR2 YYNGEE. The CDR3 length is 15 residues. The CDR3 spells CASSVEGGAFYEQFF. The CDR3 DNA reads as TGTGCCAGCAGCGTAGAGGGGGGGGCCTTCTATGAGCAGTTCTTC.

There are a few counts of this clone. J is TRBJ2-2 and V is TRBV4-2; TRBD2 matches 11 bases. With 4 bases clipped from V and 3 bases from J, the junction kept 7 bases outside the gene matches. CDR1 is LGHNA and CDR2 is YNFKEQ in the germline V gene. This CDR3 is built from 17 residues. The CDR3 reads CASSRKTSGGYTGELFF. The CDR3 coding sequence is TGTGCCAGCAGCCGGAAAACTAGCGGGGGTTACACCGGGGAGCTGTTTTTT.

V and J are TRBV10-2 and TRBJ2-2; 15 bases align to TRBD2. The CDR3 is 17 residues long. Trimming took 5 bases from V and 6 from J; bases not matched to a gene: 7. The germline V gene has CDR1 WSHSY and CDR2 SAAADI. DNA of the CDR3: TGCGCCAGCAGTTGGACTAGCGGGGGGGCCAAAGCCGGGGAGCTGTTTTTT. Amino acid sequence: CASSWTSGGAKAGELFF.

The chain uses TRBV7-2 and TRBJ2-3, with D tentatively TRBD1 (5 bases). Germline CDR1 reads SGHTA; CDR2 reads FQGNSA. The CDR3 length is 15 residues. Trimming removed 3 bases at V and 6 bases at J, with 16 bases between. In DNA, the CDR3 is TGTGCCAGCAGCTTCAGACAACCCCCAGGGGATACGCAGTATTTT. Its translation: CASSFRQPPGDTQYF.

This chain uses TRBV29-1 with TRBJ1-5, with no clear D. The length of the CDR3 is 13 residues. Germline V gives CDR1 SQVTM, CDR2 ANQGSEA. With 7 bases removed from V and 0 bases from J, the gap between germline ends came to 10 bases. The CDR3 bases are TGCAGCGCAAGACATAATAGCAATCAGCCCCAGCATTTT. It yields the protein CSARHNSNQPQHF. The full variable domain, in which reference TRBV29-1 and TRBJ1-5 provide the parts outside the CDR3, is SAVISQKPSRDICQRGTSLTIQCQVDSQVTMMFWYRQQPGQSLTLIATANQGSEATYESGFVIDKFPISRPNLTFSTLTVSNMSPEDSSIYLCSARHNSNQPQHFGDGTRLSIL.

The rearrangement uses TRBV7-8 and TRBJ2-2, with 8 bases matching TRBD1. Germline CDR1 and CDR2: SGHVS and FQNEAQ. The trim removed 4 bases at V and 2 bases at J, leaving 6 bases unmatched. The CDR3 has 16 amino acids. The CDR3 sequence: CASSSRTGSNTGELFF. CDR3 sequence (DNA): TGTGCCAGCAGCTCTCGGACAGGGAGTAACACCGGGGAGCTGTTTTTT.

The chain recombines TRBV7-3 with TRBJ1-1; weak D call: TRBD1 (5 bases). V lost 4 bases, J lost 1 base, and 7 bases lay in between. Germline loops: CDR1 SGHTA, CDR2 FQGTGA. CDR3 length equals 13 residues. DNA for the CDR3: TGTGCCAGCAGCTCCCAGGGGAACACTGAAGCTTTCTTT. Translating gives CASSSQGNTEAFF.

The rearrangement uses TRBV9 and TRBJ1-1; D may be TRBD1 (6 bases). The CDR3 loop spans 14 amino acids. Trimming took off 1 base at V and 7 bases at J, with 14 bases between the two ends. Germline V gene lookup returns CDR1 SGDLS and CDR2 YYNGEE. In DNA, the CDR3 is TGTGCCAGCAGCGTATTACAGGGAGGGCTTGAAGCTTTCTTT. This codes for CASSVLQGGLEAFF.

The J gene is TRBJ2-3, the V gene TRBV6-2 or TRBV6-3; 9 bases map to TRBD2. This CDR3 is 17 amino acids long. CDR1 is MNHEY and CDR2 is SVGEGT in the germline V gene. The V segment lost 2 bases and the J segment 4 bases; nucleotides outside the gene matches: 10. The CDR3 sequence: CASSYLPRLAVPDTQYF. The CDR3 DNA sequence: TGTGCCAGCAGTTACCTCCCGAGACTAGCGGTCCCAGATACGCAGTATTTT.

The chain has TRBV10-1 and TRBJ2-1, with 9 bases lining up with TRBD1. The CDR3 has 16 residues. The junction had 9 bases not matched to a gene; V was cut back by 3 bases and J by 6 bases. Germline CDR1 reads WNHNN; CDR2 reads SYGVQD (reference sequence). The CDR3 sequence is CASSDPGTGIGNEQFF. DNA for the CDR3: TGCGCCAGCAGTGACCCCGGGACAGGGATTGGCAATGAGCAGTTCTTC.

This rearrangement joins TRBV5-1 to TRBJ1-1, with a possible D match to TRBD1 (6 bases). The CDR3 is 13 residues long. The V and J ends lost 0 bases and 11 bases respectively, with 14 bases between them. Germline V gene lookup returns CDR1 SGHRS and CDR2 YFSETQ. CDR3 nucleotide sequence: TGCGCCAGCAGCTTGGCAACAGGGTTGGCTGCTTTCTTT. Its translation: CASSLATGLAAFF.

The CDR3 region has the DNA TGTGCCAGCAGTTTACGGGGGGGCTATGGCTACACCTTC. The encoded protein is CASSLRGGYGYTF. J is TRBJ1-2 and V is TRBV27, with D possibly TRBD1 on 5 matching bases. CDR3 length equals 13 residues. Germline V lookup: CDR1 MNHEY, CDR2 SMNVEV (reference sequence). The V and J ends lost 2 bases and 4 bases respectively, with 8 bases between them.

The chain couples TRBV9 to TRBJ2-7, with D uncertain. The CDR3 has 16 residues. Deletions cut 0 bases from V and 0 bases from J, with 13 bases between. CDR1 is SGDLS, CDR2 YYNGEE, per germline. CDR3 amino acids: CASSVDGGGISYEQYF. CDR3 coding DNA: TGTGCCAGCAGCGTAGACGGTGGCGGCATCTCCTACGAGCAGTACTTC.

The chain couples TRBV9 to TRBJ1-3; D uncertain. V lost 5 bases, J lost 2 bases, and 11 bases lay in between. Germline loops: CDR1 SGDLS, CDR2 YYNGEE. The length of the CDR3 is 14 residues. This chain's CDR3 is CASSPDTTGNTIYF. CDR3 in DNA: TGTGCCAGCAGTCCTGACACGACTGGAAACACCATATATTTT.

About this clone: In the same sample, other DNA sequences code for this CDR3. The chain links TRBV3-1 (or the pseudogene TRBV3-2) to TRBJ2-5; no firm D call. CDR3 length: 12 residues. The V and J ends lost 4 bases and 4 bases respectively, with 7 bases between them. Germline values: CDR1 LGHDT, CDR2 YNNKEL (reference sequence). The CDR3 reads CASSPRRETQYF. The DNA of the CDR3 is TGTGCCAGCAGCCCCCGTAGAGAGACCCAGTACTTC.

The V call is TRBV6-5, the J call TRBJ2-6; weak D call: TRBD1 (6 bases). The CDR3 loop spans 15 amino acids. The V end was cut by 6 bases, the J end by 1 base, with 10 bases between. Germline-derived CDR1 and CDR2 are MNHEY and SVGAGI. The DNA for the CDR3 is TGTGCCAGCAGCCGCGGACAGTCTGGGGCCAACGTCCTGACTTTC. It specifies CASSRGQSGANVLTF.

This clone was observed once. This sequence joins TRBV11-2 and TRBJ2-2; a possible D gene is TRBD1 (6 bases). Between the trimmed V and J ends, which lost 6 bases and 7 bases, there was a span of 12 bases. The CDR3 covers 13 residues. Germline CDR1 SGHAT, CDR2 FQNNGV. The CDR3 here is CASSGDTYGELFF. The CDR3 DNA is TGTGCCAGCAGTGGGGACACCTACGGGGAGCTGTTTTTT.

The chain has TRBV6-6 and TRBJ2-5; 10 nucleotides line up with TRBD1. This CDR3 contains 14 residues. V shed 6 bases, J shed 5 bases, and the junction held 6 bases outside the gene matches. Germline V CDR1 and CDR2: MNHNY, SVGAGI (reference sequence). CDR3 in DNA: TGTGCCAGCAGACGACAGGGGGCGGAGGAGACCCAGTACTTC. This sequence encodes CASRRQGAEETQYF.

The chain joins TRBV7-9 to TRBJ2-7, with D tentatively TRBD1 (5 bases). CDR3 size: 14 residues. V was shortened by 5 bases and J by 7 bases, with 18 bases between the two germline ends. In germline, CDR1 is SEHNR, CDR2 FQNEAQ (reference sequence). Here the CDR3 DNA reads TGTGCCAGCAGCCTCACAGGCGAGGAAAGGGAGCAGTACTTC. Translating gives CASSLTGEEREQYF.

The rearrangement uses TRBV5-6 and TRBJ2-7; 7 bases align to TRBD1. This CDR3 comprises 15 residues. Per the germline V gene, CDR1 is SGHDT and CDR2 is YYEEEE. Germline trimming cut 0 bases from V and 7 bases from J; bases unmatched to any gene: 10. The CDR3 sequence is CASSLGPRGTGEQYF. The CDR3 nucleotides read TGTGCCAGCAGCTTGGGGCCCAGGGGGACGGGGGAGCAGTACTTC.

The V call is TRBV11-2, the J call TRBJ2-5, with 8 bases that match TRBD1. This CDR3 contains 15 residues. CDR1 is SGHAT, CDR2 FQNNGV, per germline. Trimming took 1 base from V and 5 from J; bases not matched to a gene: 6. The CDR3 here is CASSLVTGGAETQYF. CDR3 coding DNA: TGTGCCAGCAGCTTAGTCACAGGGGGTGCGGAGACCCAGTACTTC.

This chain links TRBV19 with TRBJ2-7; 9 bases agree with TRBD1. The length of the CDR3 is 16 residues. With 3 bases clipped from V and 0 bases from J, the junction kept 6 bases outside the gene matches. The germline gives CDR1 LNHDA, CDR2 SQIVND (reference sequence). The CDR3 sequence: CASSMTGTGTSYEQYF. CDR3 nucleotides: TGTGCCAGTAGTATGACCGGGACAGGGACCTCCTACGAGCAGTACTTC.

In this sample, this clone turned up a few times. The V call is TRBV6-6, the J call TRBJ2-1; 13 nucleotides match TRBD2. The CDR3 is made up of 14 amino acids. The germline V gene has CDR1 MNHNY and CDR2 SVGAGI (reference sequence). V shed 5 bases, J shed 10 bases, and the junction held 5 bases outside the gene matches. This chain's CDR3 is CASSPGTSGIEQFF. DNA for the CDR3: TGTGCCAGCAGTCCCGGGACTAGCGGGATCGAGCAGTTCTTC.

The chain is built from TRBV7-2 and TRBJ1-3; D possibly corresponds to TRBD1 (5 bases). The germline CDR1 and CDR2 sequences are SGHTA and FQGNSA. The V end lost 3 bases, the J end lost 0 bases, and 9 bases lay between the germline ends. CDR3 length equals 15 residues. This CDR3 reads CASSLGLFSGNTIYF. The CDR3 DNA follows: TGTGCCAGCAGCTTGGGACTTTTCTCTGGAAACACCATATATTTT.

The V gene is TRBV9, the J gene TRBJ2-1; D perhaps matches TRBD2 (5 bases). There are 15 residues in the CDR3. CDR1 and CDR2 (germline): SGDLS, YYNGEE. Trimming stripped 3 bases from V and 0 bases from J, with 10 bases between. The CDR3: CASSASGSSYNEQFF. The DNA of the CDR3 is TGTGCCAGCAGCGCAAGCGGAAGCTCCTACAATGAGCAGTTCTTC.

The gene calls are TRBV7-8 and TRBJ1-1; no clear D gene. Trimming cost V 7 bases and J 0 bases, with 12 bases left between them. Per the germline V gene, CDR1 is SGHVS and CDR2 is FQNEAQ. The CDR3 extends over 14 amino acids. The CDR3, as DNA: TGTGCCAGCATGAGAGGTTCGATGAACACTGAAGCTTTCTTT. Its protein is CASMRGSMNTEAFF.